This is a list of T cell receptor beta chains from one sample in a study of CD8 T cells in Susac syndrome. TCRdb independently ran MiXCR on the immunoSEQ multiplex PCR reads; one entry per CDR3 protein. The sample yields about 100,000 distinct CDR3 sequences, around 95% seen once. Sequenced sample: CD8+ T cells from PBMCs. Every receptor here comes from a human donor with Susac syndrome. Both conserved end residues are part of each CDR3. The D gene is left open where the match is weak. Expanded clones get a size class; other rows say once, few or many, or leave the size out.

j_call: TRBJ2-1
v_call: TRBV27
clone_size: .
d_call: TRBD2
cdr3_aa: CASRGQTGGKHNEQFF
cdr3_nt: TGTGCCAGCAGAGGACAAACGGGAGGAAAACACAATGAGCAGTTCTTC

j_call: TRBJ1-2
v_call: TRBV7-9
clone_size: .
d_call: .
cdr3_aa: CASSEDGNYGYTF
cdr3_nt: TGTGCCAGCAGCGAAGACGGAAACTATGGCTACACCTTC

j_call: TRBJ2-1
v_call: TRBV13
clone_size: .
d_call: .
cdr3_aa: CASSDNPSGEQFF
cdr3_nt: TGTGCCAGCAGCGACAATCCAAGTGGCGAGCAGTTCTTC

j_call: TRBJ2-2
v_call: TRBV29-1
clone_size: .
d_call: .
cdr3_aa: CSVEGSAGELFF
cdr3_nt: TGCAGCGTTGAAGGGTCCGCCGGGGAGCTGTTTTTT

j_call: TRBJ1-2
v_call: TRBV20-1
clone_size: .
d_call: TRBD1
cdr3_aa: CSARDRGGYGYTF
cdr3_nt: TGCAGTGCTAGGGACAGGGGGGGCTATGGCTACACCTTC

j_call: TRBJ2-7
v_call: TRBV11-2
clone_size: .
d_call: .
cdr3_aa: CASSVGAEYSYEQYF
cdr3_nt: TGTGCCAGCAGCGTCGGGGCAGAATATTCCTACGAGCAGTACTTC

j_call: TRBJ2-7
v_call: TRBV12-3/TRBV12-4
clone_size: .
d_call: TRBD2
cdr3_aa: CASSLIAGGPLEQYF
cdr3_nt: TGTGCCAGCAGTTTAATAGCGGGGGGCCCCCTCGAGCAGTACTTC

j_call: TRBJ2-7
v_call: TRBV9
clone_size: .
d_call: .
cdr3_aa: CASSEGTAGFYEQYF
cdr3_nt: TGTGCCAGCAGCGAAGGGACTGCCGGTTTCTACGAGCAGTACTTC

j_call: TRBJ2-1
v_call: TRBV29-1
clone_size: .
d_call: TRBD1
cdr3_aa: CSVATGNPSEQFF
cdr3_nt: TGCAGCGTCGCGACAGGGAATCCCAGTGAGCAGTTCTTC

j_call: TRBJ1-5
v_call: TRBV29-1
clone_size: once
d_call: TRBD1
cdr3_aa: CSVGQGDQPQHF
cdr3_nt: TGCAGCGTGGGACAGGGGGATCAGCCCCAGCATTTT

j_call: TRBJ1-5
v_call: TRBV12-3/TRBV12-4
clone_size: .
d_call: .
cdr3_aa: CASSFRGHNQPQHF
cdr3_nt: TGTGCCAGCAGTTTCAGAGGACACAATCAGCCCCAGCATTTT

j_call: TRBJ2-1
v_call: TRBV12-2
clone_size: .
d_call: .
cdr3_aa: CASRLVGAGDENNEQFF
cdr3_nt: TGTGCAAGTCGCTTAGTTGGAGCGGGAGACGAGAATAATGAGCAGTTCTTC

j_call: TRBJ2-3
v_call: TRBV29-1
clone_size: .
d_call: .
cdr3_aa: CSVDALAGYGTDTQYF
cdr3_nt: TGCAGCGTTGACGCCCTTGCGGGTTATGGTACAGATACGCAGTATTTT

j_call: TRBJ1-2
v_call: TRBV3-1
clone_size: .
d_call: .
cdr3_aa: CASSPRRDGGYTF
cdr3_nt: TGTGCCAGCAGCCCGAGAAGGGACGGCGGCTACACCTTC

j_call: TRBJ2-5
v_call: TRBV12-5
clone_size: .
d_call: .
cdr3_aa: CASGLVLMRGWETQYF
cdr3_nt: TGTGCTAGTGGTTTGGTGCTGATGCGTGGTTGGGAGACCCAGTACTTC

j_call: TRBJ2-5
v_call: TRBV19
clone_size: .
d_call: .
cdr3_aa: CASSMVHSTKGETQYF
cdr3_nt: TGTGCCAGTAGTATGGTGCACTCAACAAAAGGAGAGACCCAGTACTTC

j_call: TRBJ1-1
v_call: TRBV20-1
clone_size: .
d_call: .
cdr3_aa: CSASGSSENTEAFF
cdr3_nt: TGCAGTGCTAGCGGGTCTTCGGAGAACACTGAAGCTTTCTTT

j_call: TRBJ2-1
v_call: TRBV29-1
clone_size: .
d_call: .
cdr3_aa: CSVTLNNEQFF
cdr3_nt: TGCAGCGTGACCCTCAACAATGAGCAGTTCTTC

j_call: TRBJ2-7
v_call: TRBV29-1
clone_size: .
d_call: .
cdr3_aa: CSVWDRDNSYEQYF
cdr3_nt: TGCAGCGTTTGGGACCGGGACAACTCCTACGAGCAGTACTTC

j_call: TRBJ2-2
v_call: TRBV6-4
clone_size: once
d_call: .
cdr3_aa: CASSDSTNTGELFF
cdr3_nt: TGTGCCAGCAGTGACTCGACAAACACCGGGGAGCTGTTTTTT

j_call: TRBJ2-1
v_call: TRBV2
clone_size: .
d_call: .
cdr3_aa: CASSRASFDEQFF
cdr3_nt: TGTGCCAGCTCTCGGGCTAGCTTCGATGAGCAGTTCTTC

j_call: TRBJ1-2
v_call: TRBV7-9
clone_size: .
d_call: .
cdr3_aa: CASSLANGGDYGYTF
cdr3_nt: TGTGCCAGCAGCTTAGCGAACGGGGGCGACTATGGCTACACCTTC

j_call: TRBJ2-7
v_call: TRBV20-1
clone_size: .
d_call: .
cdr3_aa: CSVPDLSYEQYF
cdr3_nt: TGCAGTGTTCCGGACTTGTCCTACGAGCAGTACTTC

j_call: TRBJ2-7
v_call: TRBV25-1
clone_size: .
d_call: TRBD1
cdr3_aa: CASSRQGASNEQYF
cdr3_nt: TGTGCCAGCAGTCGGCAGGGGGCCTCCAACGAGCAGTACTTC

j_call: TRBJ2-1
v_call: TRBV14
clone_size: few
d_call: .
cdr3_aa: CASSSGGDNEQFF
cdr3_nt: TGTGCCAGCAGTTCTGGAGGTGACAATGAGCAGTTCTTC

j_call: TRBJ2-2
v_call: TRBV4-2
clone_size: .
d_call: TRBD2
cdr3_aa: CASSQDHRLAGVVGELFF
cdr3_nt: TGTGCCAGCAGCCAAGATCATCGACTAGCGGGAGTCGTCGGGGAGCTGTTTTTT

j_call: TRBJ2-7
v_call: TRBV28
clone_size: .
d_call: .
cdr3_aa: CASSTTENEQYF
cdr3_nt: TGTGCCAGCAGTACCACAGAAAACGAGCAGTACTTC

j_call: TRBJ2-1
v_call: TRBV29-1
clone_size: .
d_call: TRBD1
cdr3_aa: CSVEGWTGTGYNEQFF
cdr3_nt: TGCAGCGTTGAAGGGTGGACCGGGACAGGTTACAATGAGCAGTTCTTC

j_call: TRBJ1-2
v_call: TRBV20-1
clone_size: .
d_call: .
cdr3_aa: CSASEGGGGYTF
cdr3_nt: TGCAGTGCTAGTGAAGGGGGTGGCGGCTACACCTTC

j_call: TRBJ2-7
v_call: TRBV2
clone_size: .
d_call: TRBD2
cdr3_aa: CASSENSSGSLYEQYF
cdr3_nt: TGTGCCAGCAGTGAAAACTCTAGCGGGAGTCTCTACGAGCAGTACTTC

j_call: TRBJ2-1
v_call: TRBV25-1
clone_size: .
d_call: .
cdr3_aa: CASSERLPVYNEQFF
cdr3_nt: TGTGCCAGCAGTGAACGTCTTCCGGTCTACAATGAGCAGTTCTTC

j_call: TRBJ2-1
v_call: TRBV29-1
clone_size: .
d_call: .
cdr3_aa: CSVEVNKRGEQFF
cdr3_nt: TGCAGCGTTGAAGTTAACAAACGGGGTGAGCAGTTCTTC

j_call: TRBJ2-3
v_call: TRBV12-3/TRBV12-4
clone_size: .
d_call: .
cdr3_aa: CASTLGGASTDTQYF
cdr3_nt: TGTGCCAGCACCCTGGGGGGGGCGAGCACAGATACGCAGTATTTT

j_call: TRBJ1-5
v_call: TRBV19
clone_size: .
d_call: .
cdr3_aa: CASSMRGDSNQPQHF
cdr3_nt: TGTGCCAGTAGTATGAGAGGAGATAGCAATCAGCCCCAGCATTTT

j_call: TRBJ2-2
v_call: TRBV29-1
clone_size: .
d_call: .
cdr3_aa: CSAAERRNTGELFF
cdr3_nt: TGCAGCGCGGCCGAACGAAGGAACACCGGGGAGCTGTTTTTT

j_call: TRBJ2-7
v_call: TRBV5-1
clone_size: .
d_call: .
cdr3_aa: CASSSPIQGEQYF
cdr3_nt: TGCGCCAGCAGCTCCCCCATTCAAGGCGAGCAGTACTTC

j_call: TRBJ2-6
v_call: TRBV4-1
clone_size: .
d_call: TRBD1
cdr3_aa: CASSRRDRAISGANVLTF
cdr3_nt: TGCGCCAGCAGCCGACGGGACAGGGCAATATCTGGGGCCAACGTCCTGACTTTC

j_call: TRBJ2-3
v_call: TRBV9
clone_size: .
d_call: TRBD2
cdr3_aa: CASSVRLAGASSTDTQYF
cdr3_nt: TGTGCCAGCAGCGTCAGACTAGCGGGAGCCTCTAGCACAGATACGCAGTATTTT

j_call: TRBJ2-1
v_call: TRBV29-1
clone_size: .
d_call: TRBD2
cdr3_aa: CSVPEGTSGIYNEQFF
cdr3_nt: TGCAGCGTTCCCGAAGGGACTAGCGGAATATACAATGAGCAGTTCTTC

j_call: TRBJ2-1
v_call: TRBV20-1
clone_size: .
d_call: TRBD2
cdr3_aa: CSADRLAGVREQFF
cdr3_nt: TGCAGTGCCGACAGACTAGCGGGAGTAAGAGAGCAGTTCTTC

j_call: TRBJ2-1
v_call: TRBV5-1
clone_size: .
d_call: .
cdr3_aa: CASSSGQRAVGQFF
cdr3_nt: TGCGCCAGCAGCTCCGGACAAAGGGCTGTAGGGCAGTTCTTC